This TCR beta chain was captured by sequencing in a study of blood T cell repertoires in COVID-19 (dated by TCRdb to 2020 to 2022). Concerning the study at large: The collaborator samples originated in the United States, Italy and Spain and spanned the acute and convalescent phases of COVID-19. The material from the prospective study consisted of cDNA or gDNA derived from T cells, B-cell-depleted T cells, or PBMCs. The dataset comprised deeply sampled blood TCRbeta repertoires from subjects exposed to, actively infected with, or recovered from COVID-19. The repertoires were released in a freely available public database meant as a resource for research on the immune response to SARS-CoV-2. Samples were obtained from the ongoing ImmuneRACE study (first 160 participants) and from about 1,300 subjects provided by 6 global collaborators. Nearly every sample came with metadata listing a de-identified subject ID, COVID-19 status, age in years and sex. HLA class I and class II types, where available, came from metadata supplied by the sample provider rather than from assay-based typing.

What the research found in general, with its limitations: Clinical and demographic metadata were provided uncurated, with the amount varying by source and participant.

Each collaborating institution followed its own protocols to collect whole blood in K2EDTA tubes. For TCRbeta analysis, collaborators shipped samples as frozen whole blood, isolated PBMCs, or DNA extracted from either of those sample types. The CDR3 covers 11 residues, taking in both the cysteine and the phenylalanine. Only the CDR3 region is kept as DNA, spanning 33 bases read in frame from base 1. As encoded in the germline V gene, CDR1 is SQVTM while CDR2 is ANQGSEA. At the junction V is shortened by 6 bases and J by 6 bases, with 10 bases in between. TCRbeta CDR3 regions were amplified from genomic DNA by means of the immunoSEQ Assay, a bias-controlled multiplex PCR. On the study's bioinformatics: Within the assay, amplification of reference gene primers was used to estimate how many nucleated cells each sample contained. Sequence reads were collapsed and filtered to measure the absolute abundance of every unique TCRbeta CDR3 rearrangement. For each sample, productive Simpson clonality was calculated by taking the square root of Simpson's diversity index across productive rearrangements. TCRdb took over this immuneACCESS table, retaining in-frame rearrangements with V and J assigned. Such tables are incomplete; in checked studies, under half of the missing clones stem from an unresolved V gene, and the remainder is unexplained. The V and J calls and clone size were taken over from that table, and D and trimming were inferred from the DNA. The sample yields more than 100,000 clones; about 79% were counted once. Clones ranked in the top ten supply about a sixth of the sample.

For this clone: Its cognate antigen has yet to be identified. No base-level quality is on record; no much larger clone is a single base apart.

The chain joins TRBV29-1 to TRBJ2-3; too little of a D gene remains to name it. The sequence came from a woman aged 45-65 years with acute or convalescent COVID-19. Sequencing used peripheral blood. The CDR3 is CSVVYADTQYF. The DNA sequence is as follows: TGCAGCGTCGTATATGCGGATACGCAGTATTTT.